This T cell receptor beta chain was identified in a study of cytomegalovirus exposure and HLA in healthy donors. General study results and limits: 87-base-pair reads could not separate some V segments, including TRBV6-2 and TRBV6-3.

The primer mix had 60 Vbeta and 13 Jbeta primers. The table came from immunoSEQ multiplex PCR; TCRdb's copy has only in-frame clones and leaves some out. The sample has 110,000 to 150,000 clones; about 72% are singletons. This CDR3 comprises 15 residues. CDR1 and CDR2 (germline): SGHNT, YYREEE (reference sequence). The germline V and J ends were trimmed by 0 bases and 4 bases, with 11 bases remaining between them. The table lists this clone with a count of one. The antigen is unknown. Material: PBMCs. The chain has TRBV5-4 and TRBJ1-3; D uncertain. This clonotype was sampled from a man aged 55 to 70 in good health and CMV-seronegative. CDR3 protein: CASSLDIGVGNTIYF. Here the CDR3 DNA reads TGTGCCAGCAGCTTGGATATCGGGGTCGGAAACACCATATATTTT.